The TCR beta chain under discussion was sequenced for a study of blood T cell repertoires in COVID-19. The wider study: Samples came from the United States, Italy and Spain, spanning acute and convalescent COVID-19.

V lost 0 bases and J lost 6, with 9 bases in between. Germline V gives CDR1 SGHRS, CDR2 YFSETQ. There are 14 residues in the CDR3. This clone was observed once. Authors' processing steps: Researchers report that nucleated cell counts were estimated from reference gene primer amplification. Produced via immunoSEQ multiplex PCR; TCRdb's table is partial and in-frame only. V, J and clone size reflect that table, while D and trimming were determined from the DNA. The sample holds 75,000 to 90,000 clones, approximately 80% seen once. The specimen sequenced was peripheral blood. This chain joins TRBV5-1 and TRBJ1-4; maybe TRBD1 (6 bases). The TCR was taken from a woman aged 70-85 years with acute or convalescent COVID-19. In nucleotides, the CDR3 is TGCGCCAGCAGCTTGGGCCAGGGGCATGAAAAACTGTTTTTT. It translates to CASSLGQGHEKLFF.